This T cell receptor (beta chain) was captured by sequencing in a study of CD8 T cells in ankylosing spondylitis. A single record per CDR3 protein comes from TCRdb applying MiXCR to the 5' RACE reads. The table has fewer than 200,000 distinct CDR3 sequences, about 18% seen once. This clonotype was seen at least ten times. The CDR3 consists of 15 residues. Deletions cut 6 bases from V and 6 bases from J, with 17 bases between. The V gene's germline CDR1 is MNHEY and CDR2 SVGAGI. This chain joins TRBV6-5 and TRBJ2-2; D uncertain. The clonotype was recovered from a male donor aged 10-35 years with ankylosing spondylitis or in good health (not recorded which). The specimen was blood, either unsorted or a sorted T cell fraction (not recorded which). CDR3 sequence: CASRKTRAVAGELFF. Here the CDR3 DNA reads TGTGCCAGCAGGAAGACTCGAGCAGTCGCCGGGGAGCTGTTTTTT.